This TCR beta chain was captured in a study of Ad26.COV2.S vaccination and SARS-CoV-2 variants. Regarding treatment: about 20 received Ad26.COV2.S at low or high dose, single or two shots; about 5 received placebo; per-sample allocation not given. Sampling happened 63 days after the first vaccine or placebo injection. CDR1 and CDR2 from the germline V gene are GTSNPN and SVGIG (reference sequence). V shed 0 bases and J 2 bases; nucleotides not matched to a gene: 6. This CDR3 region has 16 residues. Study-wide results and caveats: Assessments of TCR breadth and depth may have underestimated the total T cell responses. Breadth of non-spike TCRs did not differ between vaccinees and placebo recipients.

Assay used: immunoSEQ multiplex PCR; TCRdb lists only in-frame clones, some missing. Of 300,000 to 500,000 clones listed, around 85% are singletons. On this clone itself: The antigen remains undetermined.

V gene TRBV30 combines with J gene TRBJ2-1, with TRBD2 identical over 8 bases. The TCR originated in a person between 18 and 65 years old who received the Ad26.COV2.S COVID-19 vaccine or a placebo. This sample comprised peripheral blood, obtained in a trial of Ad26.COV2.S vaccine versus placebo. The CDR3: CAWSVQGAGAYNEQFF. The CDR3 region has the DNA TGTGCCTGGAGTGTACAGGGAGCGGGGGCCTACAATGAGCAGTTCTTC.